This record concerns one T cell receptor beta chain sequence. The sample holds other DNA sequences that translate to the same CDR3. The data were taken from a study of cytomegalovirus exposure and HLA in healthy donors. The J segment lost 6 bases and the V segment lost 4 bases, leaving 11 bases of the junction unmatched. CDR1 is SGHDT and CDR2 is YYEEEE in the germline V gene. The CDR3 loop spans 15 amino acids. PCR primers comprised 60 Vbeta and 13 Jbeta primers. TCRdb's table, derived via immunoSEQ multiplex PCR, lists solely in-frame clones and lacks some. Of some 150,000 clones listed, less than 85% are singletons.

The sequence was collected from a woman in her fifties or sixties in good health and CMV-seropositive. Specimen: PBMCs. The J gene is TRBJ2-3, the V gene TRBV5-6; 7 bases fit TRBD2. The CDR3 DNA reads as TGTGCCAGCAGCCTCGGAGGGAGGGCATGGGATACGCAGTATTTT. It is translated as CASSLGGRAWDTQYF.